This T cell receptor (beta chain) was profiled in a study of response to subunit inactivated influenza vaccine. Whole-study findings and limits: There was a suggestion from the authors that each seasonal influenza vaccination recruits few new T cells.

This clonotype has more than one count but fewer than ten. The antigen is unknown. TCRdb redid the calling of the RT-PCR reads with MiXCR, one entry per CDR3 protein. The data hold 170,000 or so distinct CDR3 sequences, with around 11% observed a single time. With 4 bases clipped from V and 5 bases from J, the junction kept 11 bases outside the gene matches. CDR1 is SGHAT and CDR2 is FQNNGV in the germline V gene. This CDR3 is built from 18 residues. This rearrangement joins TRBV11-2 to TRBJ2-3; 14 nucleotides match TRBD2. The clonotype comes from a man aged 45 to 70 who received an inactivated influenza vaccine. This material consisted of CD8+ T cells sorted from PBMCs, taken around 25 months after vaccination. The CDR3 nucleotides read TGTGCCAGCAGCTCAACCCGGAGGACTAGCGGGAGGATAGATACGCAGTATTTT. Translated, it gives CASSSTRRTSGRIDTQYF.